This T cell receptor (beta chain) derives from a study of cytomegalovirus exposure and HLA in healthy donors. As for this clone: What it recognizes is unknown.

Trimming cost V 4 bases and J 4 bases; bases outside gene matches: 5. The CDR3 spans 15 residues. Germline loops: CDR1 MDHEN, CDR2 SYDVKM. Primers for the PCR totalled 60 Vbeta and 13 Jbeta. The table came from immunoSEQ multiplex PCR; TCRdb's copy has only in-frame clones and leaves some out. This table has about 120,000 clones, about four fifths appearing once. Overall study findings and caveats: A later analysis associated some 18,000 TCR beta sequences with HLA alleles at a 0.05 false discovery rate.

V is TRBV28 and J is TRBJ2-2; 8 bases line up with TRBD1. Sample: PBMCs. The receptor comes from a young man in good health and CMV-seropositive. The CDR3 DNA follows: TGTGCCAGCAGTTCCCTACAGGGGGGCACCGGGGAGCTGTTTTTT. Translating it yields CASSSLQGGTGELFF.